This T cell receptor beta chain was captured in a study of radiation and T cells in renal cell carcinoma. The study's findings and limits: Top tumor clonotypes rose in blood 2 weeks post-radiation, then contracted.

There are 14 residues in the CDR3. Germline loops: CDR1 SQVTM, CDR2 ANQGSEA. V was cut by 7 bases and J by 6 bases, with 19 bases left in between. As concerns this clone: Its antigen is not identified.

The repertoire was sequenced with immunoSEQ multiplex PCR; TCRdb's copy has only in-frame clones and lacks some. The table shows 110,000 to 150,000 clones, with about 88% occurring only once. The time point was: baseline pretreatment blood. Specified treatment: 15 Gy SBRT to primary tumor, nephrectomy 4 weeks later. Sequenced material: blood, taken from a patient whose treatment included radiotherapy and nephrectomy. J is TRBJ2-1 and V is TRBV29-1; TRBD2 is a possible D gene (5 bases). The receptor comes from a woman between 45 and 65 years old with renal cell carcinoma. DNA for the CDR3: TGCAGCGCCTGGGCAGGACTCATGTTCAATGAGCAGTTCTTC. This encodes CSAWAGLMFNEQFF.